This TCR beta chain was profiled in a study of naive and memory T cell subsets. About this clonotype: Its antigen is unknown.

Findings and caveats of the study: Especially in CD8 cells, naive repertoires contained a few larger clonotypes, possibly CD45RA-re-expressing memory cells. Each distinct alpha or beta sequence counts as one clonotype.

Both TRBC1 and TRBC2 were covered by a beta constant-region primer of two equimolar oligonucleotides. Four rounds of PCR amplified the ligated cDNA using nested alpha and beta constant-region primers plus SP2. One entry per CDR3 protein results from TCRdb running MiXCR on the UMI-ligation and nested PCR reads. The sample includes approximately 140,000 distinct CDR3 sequences, about 20% of them seen just once. CMV status came from CD4+ IFNgamma after overnight CMV lysate stimulation. Four subsets defined by CD45RA and CD27 were sorted after CD3, CD4, CD8 and live/dead staining. The CDR3 contains 13 residues. Germline V lookup: CDR1 MRHNA, CDR2 SNTAGT. Trimming cost V 3 bases and J 5 bases, with 7 bases left between them.

The chain recombines TRBV6-4 with TRBJ2-2, with D uncertain. The TCR was taken from a human donor in good health. The sample consisted of naive CD8+ T cells from blood. CDR3 sequence (DNA): TGTGCCAGCAGTGATAGGTTGACCGGGGAGCTGTTTTTT. Translation: CASSDRLTGELFF.